This paragraph covers one T cell receptor beta chain sequence. This specimen comes from a study of PD-L1 blockade in urothelial cancer. The time point: pretreatment peripheral blood. Clones were sequenced by immunoSEQ multiplex PCR, and TCRdb holds only the in-frame ones, with some missing. This table holds about 52,000 clones, around 79% found once. The CDR3 has 15 amino acids. The ends lost 5 bases at V and 6 bases at J; junction bases unmatched: 9. Looked up from germline, CDR1 is SGHTA and CDR2 is FQGNSA. The TCR comes from a man aged 70-80 years with urothelial cancer. The chain recombines TRBV7-2 with TRBJ2-1; 8 bases agree with TRBD2. Source: PBMCs, taken around atezolizumab (anti-PD-L1) treatment. The CDR3 spells CASSPGTRRINEQFF. The CDR3 DNA follows: TGTGCCAGCAGCCCCGGGACTAGAAGGATCAATGAGCAGTTCTTC.